One and the same sample provided the 32 T cell receptor beta chains below, sequenced in a study of shared clonotypes between healthy human individuals. Measured with immunoSEQ multiplex PCR; TCRdb has only the in-frame clones, and not every one. The sample includes 520,000 or so clones, 70% to 80% seen only once; the top ten take approximately 12%. The sample consisted of PBMCs. The source is a woman aged 40 to 50 in good health. Some clones in this sample may be carry-over from other donors' samples.

V and J are TRBV29-1 and TRBJ2-3; a weak D match, TRBD1 (6 bases). The CDR3 contains 15 residues. V dropped 2 bases and J dropped 0 bases, with 12 bases sitting between them. Germline V CDR1 and CDR2: SQVTM, ANQGSEA. The CDR3 region is CSVERSGDSTDTQYF. Written as DNA, the CDR3 is TGCAGCGTTGAAAGGTCAGGGGACAGCACAGATACGCAGTATTTT.

V is TRBV5-1 and J is TRBJ2-1; TRBD2 matches 13 bases. The CDR3 is 17 amino acids. Germline loops: CDR1 SGHRS, CDR2 YFSETQ. V lost 0 bases to trimming and J lost 7 bases; unmatched junction nucleotides: 7. CDR3 residues: CASSLEATSGRLNEQFF. The CDR3 coding sequence is TGCGCCAGCAGCTTGGAAGCGACTAGCGGGAGGCTTAATGAGCAGTTCTTC.

The chain employs TRBV11-3 and TRBJ2-1, with 8 nucleotides matching TRBD2. V lost 5 bases, J lost 4 bases, and 7 bases stayed unmatched. The germline V gene encodes CDR1 SGHNT and CDR2 YENEEA. CDR3 length equals 15 residues. As DNA, the CDR3 is TGTGCCAGCAGCGTGGGGGGACTAGGATACAATGAGCAGTTCTTC. Translated, it gives CASSVGGLGYNEQFF.

This chain uses TRBV7-2 with TRBJ2-3; D remains ambiguous. CDR1 and CDR2 from the germline V gene are SGHTA and FQGNSA. The CDR3 contains 15 residues. V gave up 2 bases and J gave up 0 bases, with 9 bases separating them. The CDR3 region is CASSLHDKSTDTQYF. Here the CDR3 DNA reads TGTGCCAGCAGCTTACATGACAAGAGCACAGATACGCAGTATTTT.

This sequence joins TRBV7-8 and TRBJ2-1; D is undetermined. V lost 1 base to trimming and J lost 6 bases, with 7 bases between them. The germline gives CDR1 SGHVS, CDR2 FQNEAQ. The CDR3 is made up of 13 amino acids. The CDR3 sequence is CASSLDTANEQFF. Written as DNA, the CDR3 is TGTGCCAGCAGCTTAGATACCGCCAATGAGCAGTTCTTC.

The CDR3 DNA reads TGTGCCAGCAGCCCATCTGACAGGGCCCCCCAGCATTTT. Translating gives CASSPSDRAPQHF. The J gene is TRBJ1-5, the V gene TRBV14; 7 nucleotides line up with TRBD1. V shed 4 bases, J shed 10 bases, and the junction held 7 bases outside the gene matches. This CDR3 is 13 amino acids long. Germline CDR1 is SGHDN and CDR2 is FVKESK.

This clone came up many times. V gene TRBV21-1 combines with J gene TRBJ1-5. TRBV21-1 is noted as a pseudogene. This CDR3 is 14 amino acids long. CDR3 loop: CASSKGGSNQPQHF. The CDR3, as DNA: TGTGCCAGCAGCAAAGGAGGGAGCAATCAGCCCCAGCATTTT.

Only one count was recorded for this clone. The rearrangement links TRBV28 to TRBJ2-7; TRBD1 or TRBD2 may be the D gene (5 bases each). The germline gives CDR1 MDHEN, CDR2 SYDVKM. The V and J ends lost 4 bases and 7 bases respectively, with 11 bases between them. This CDR3 is built from 12 residues. CDR3 DNA sequence: TGTGCCAGCAGTTGGGGGTTGGCTGAGCAGTACTTC. This translates into CASSWGLAEQYF.

This chain uses TRBV5-4 with TRBJ2-2; 10 positions match TRBD2. The germline V gene encodes CDR1 SGHNT and CDR2 YYREEE (reference sequence). The CDR3 spans 16 residues. V was clipped by 4 bases and J by 1 base; unmatched bases: 4. For the CDR3, the DNA is TGTGCCAGCAGCCGACGACTAGCGGGGAACACCGGGGAGCTGTTTTTT. Translating it yields CASSRRLAGNTGELFF.

The rearrangement uses TRBV2 and TRBJ1-4; 9 nucleotides agree with TRBD1. The CDR3 is 14 residues long. With V trimmed by 11 bases and J by 3 bases, 7 bases remained unmatched. Germline V gene data show CDR1 as SNHLY and CDR2 as FYNNEI. The CDR3 sequence is CALSRDRANEKLFF. CDR3 DNA: TGTGCCCTTTCAAGGGACAGGGCTAATGAAAAACTGTTTTTT.

The rearrangement joins TRBV10-1 to TRBJ2-7; 9 bases are a match to TRBD1. J was trimmed by 5 bases and V by 0 bases; bases with no gene match: 8. Germline V CDR1 and CDR2: WNHNN, SYGVQD (reference sequence). This CDR3 comprises 16 residues. This CDR3 is CASSESTGGGFDEQYF. The CDR3 bases are TGCGCCAGCAGTGAGTCCACAGGGGGCGGCTTTGACGAGCAGTACTTC.

About this clone itself: Possible read error: a much larger clone is one base away. Other DNA sequences in this sample translate to the same CDR3. The chain carries TRBV5-8 and TRBJ2-3; the D is unclear. The germline V gene has CDR1 SGHTS and CDR2 YDEGEE. The germline V and J ends were trimmed by 3 bases and 0 bases, with 2 bases remaining between them. CDR3 size: 12 residues. CDR3 DNA sequence: TGTGCCAGCAGCTCTAGCACAGATACGCAGTATTTT. Its translation: CASSSSTDTQYF.

The J gene is TRBJ2-1, the V gene TRBV28, with 10 bases lining up with TRBD2. V lost 5 bases and J lost 8; bases outside the gene matches: 6. The V gene's germline CDR1 is MDHEN and CDR2 SYDVKM. CDR3 length equals 14 residues. The CDR3 region has the DNA TGTGCCAGCAGTCCGGGACTAGCGAGGGATGAGCAGTTCTTC. As protein: CASSPGLARDEQFF.

The chain couples TRBV10-3 to TRBJ1-1, with 12 bases fitting TRBD1. The CDR3 spans 18 residues. J gave up 2 bases and V 6 bases, and 13 bases lay outside the gene matches. Germline V CDR1 and CDR2: ENHRY, SYGVKD. In nucleotides, the CDR3 is TGTGCCATCAGAGCGGGGCCGGGACAGGGGGCGGCAAACACTGAAGCTTTCTTT. Translating gives CAIRAGPGQGAANTEAFF.

The chain joins TRBV27 to TRBJ1-3; tentative D call: TRBD1 (6 bases). CDR3 length equals 16 residues. V lost 4 bases and J 0 bases, leaving 13 bases between the germline ends. Germline loops: CDR1 MNHEY, CDR2 SMNVEV (reference sequence). The CDR3 nucleotides are TGTGCCAGCAGTTCAGCGGGACACCTCTCTGGAAACACCATATATTTT. Translation gives CASSSAGHLSGNTIYF.

This clone was counted a single time. The J gene is TRBJ2-5, the V gene TRBV28; perhaps TRBD1 as D (6 bases). The last part of the DNA fits TRBJ2-7 better; the J call may be wrong. CDR3 length: 13 residues. Germline V gene data show CDR1 as MDHEN and CDR2 as SYDVKM. DNA of the CDR3: TGTGCCAGCAGCTATGGGACACTCTACGAGCAGTACTTC. Translated, it gives CASSYGTLYEQYF.

The V call is TRBV25-1, the J call TRBJ2-2; maybe TRBD1 (7 bases). The germline V gene encodes CDR1 MGHDK and CDR2 SYGVNS. V was pared by 6 bases and J by 6 bases, with 11 bases between. This CDR3 has 13 residues. In DNA, the CDR3 is TGTGCCAGCAGAACAGGGGAGGCCGGGGAGCTGTTTTTT. It encodes CASRTGEAGELFF.

The genes are TRBV11-2 and TRBJ2-5; 11 nucleotides agree with TRBD2. Germline assignment: CDR1 SGHAT and CDR2 FQNNGV. The ends lost 2 bases at V and 4 bases at J; junction bases unmatched: 0. This CDR3 region has 14 residues. CDR3 in DNA: TGTGCCAGCAGCTTACTAGCGGGAGGAGAGACCCAGTACTTC. It translates to CASSLLAGGETQYF.

V is TRBV5-6 and J is TRBJ2-7; D may match TRBD1 or TRBD2 (5 bases each). The V end was cut by 7 bases, the J end by 0 bases, with 14 bases between. CDR3 length: 14 amino acids. Per germline, CDR1 SGHDT and CDR2 YYEEEE. The CDR3 nucleotides read TGTGCCAGCGAAAGGGGACGGAGCTCCTACGAGCAGTACTTC. This gives the protein CASERGRSSYEQYF.

In regard to this clone: The sample holds other DNA sequences that translate to the same CDR3. The rearrangement joins TRBV18 to TRBJ2-5; D ambiguous. CDR1 and CDR2 (germline): KGHSH, LQKENI. V lost 2 bases to trimming and J lost 1 base, with 2 bases between them. The CDR3 runs 12 residues. The CDR3 bases are TGTGCCAGCTCACCAAGCCAAGAGACCCAGTACTTC. Protein: CASSPSQETQYF. Full variable domain (outside the CDR3, taken from reference TRBV18 and TRBJ2-5): NAGVMQNPRHLVRRRGQEARLRCSPMKGHSHVYWYRQLPEEGLKFMVYLQKENIIDESGMPKERFSAEFPKEGPSILRIQQVVRGDSAAYFCASSPSQETQYFGPGTRLLVL.

In this sample, this clone turned up once. J is TRBJ2-3 and V is TRBV15; 11 bases fit TRBD2. This CDR3 has 16 amino acids. Trimming at V came to 3 bases and at J to 4 bases, leaving 6 bases not matched to a gene. Germline values: CDR1 LNHNV, CDR2 YYDKDF (reference sequence). The CDR3 DNA sequence: TGTGCCACCAGCAGTTTCCTAGCGGGAGGAGCAGATACGCAGTATTTT. The encoded protein is CATSSFLAGGADTQYF.

This clone was counted many times. This chain connects TRBV10-1 to TRBJ2-3; D is tentatively TRBD1 or TRBD2 (6 bases each). V dropped 2 bases and J dropped 8 bases, with 14 bases sitting between them. CDR3 length: 14 amino acids. CDR1 and CDR2 from the germline V gene are WNHNN and SYGVQD (reference sequence). Here the CDR3 DNA reads TGCGCCAGCAGTGAGAGGTGGGGGGCTGGTACGCAGTATTTT. This codes for CASSERWGAGTQYF.

The chain joins TRBV27 to TRBJ2-2; D gene unclear. The CDR3 runs to 15 residues. Trimming shortened V by 5 bases and J by 4 bases, and 14 bases separated the two germline ends. Germline CDR1 reads MNHEY; CDR2 reads SMNVEV (reference sequence). The DNA of the CDR3 is TGTGCCAGCAGTAAGTTCCAGGCGTTCACCGGGGAGCTGTTTTTT. Translating it yields CASSKFQAFTGELFF.

Here the CDR3 reads CATSRDRQGASDTQYF. The CDR3, as DNA: TGTGCCACCAGCAGAGATCGTCAGGGGGCTTCAGATACGCAGTATTTT. This chain joins TRBV15 and TRBJ2-3, with 8 bases lining up with TRBD1. CDR1 and CDR2 (germline): LNHNV, YYDKDF (reference sequence). CDR3 length equals 16 residues. The V gene end was trimmed by 0 bases and the J gene end by 4 bases; junction bases not matched to a gene: 6.

The V gene is TRBV6-5, the J gene TRBJ2-1; D might be TRBD1 or TRBD2, each matching 5 bases. V dropped 5 bases and J dropped 8 bases, with 19 bases sitting between them. Germline lookup yields CDR1 MNHEY and CDR2 SVGAGI. CDR3 length: 15 amino acids. The CDR3 loop reads CASSRPGPPSDEQFF. The CDR3 bases are TGTGCCAGCAGTCGCCCGGGACCCCCATCGGATGAGCAGTTCTTC.

V is TRBV19 and J is TRBJ2-7; D is possibly TRBD2 (6 bases). The CDR3 is 16 residues long. Trimming took 5 bases from V and 3 from J, leaving 20 bases between them. Germline-derived CDR1 and CDR2 are LNHDA and SQIVND (reference sequence). CDR3 DNA: TGTGCCAGTAGTCCTTCCCGGGAGAGACTAAACTACGAGCAGTACTTC. It encodes CASSPSRERLNYEQYF. Full variable domain (outside the CDR3, taken from reference TRBV19 and TRBJ2-7): DGGITQSPKYLFRKEGQNVTLSCEQNLNHDAMYWYRQDPGQGLRLIYYSQIVNDFQKGDIAEGYSVSREKKESFPLTVTSAQKNPTAFYLCASSPSRERLNYEQYFGPGTRLTVT.

This chain links TRBV6-6 with TRBJ1-1; 9 positions match TRBD1. V lost 2 bases to trimming and J lost 4 bases; unmatched junction nucleotides: 8. From germline, CDR1 is MNHNY and CDR2 SVGAGI (reference sequence). The CDR3 consists of 16 residues. In DNA, the CDR3 is TGTGCCAGCAGTTACCTCAACAGGGGGCACAGCACTGAAGCTTTCTTT. Its translation is CASSYLNRGHSTEAFF.

The rearrangement joins TRBV6-5 to TRBJ2-7, with TRBD2 matching 7 bases. After removal of 6 bases from V and 2 bases from J, the junction contained 4 bases not matched to a gene. The CDR3 runs to 13 residues. Per germline, CDR1 MNHEY and CDR2 SVGAGI. Here the CDR3 DNA reads TGTGCCAGCAGCCTGGGACTAACCTACGAGCAGTACTTC. Translated, it gives CASSLGLTYEQYF.

The chain carries TRBV6-6 and TRBJ1-2; perhaps TRBD1 as D (6 bases). This CDR3 spans 13 amino acids. CDR1 is MNHNY and CDR2 is SVGAGI in the germline V gene (reference sequence). Deletions cut 6 bases from V and 4 bases from J, with 12 bases between. Written as DNA, the CDR3 is TGTGCCAGCAGCCCCAGGGGCCCCTATGGCTACACCTTC. It codes for CASSPRGPYGYTF.

The J gene is TRBJ2-2, the V gene TRBV6-1; TRBD1 is a possible D gene (6 bases). The CDR3 consists of 14 residues. The germline gives CDR1 MNHNS, CDR2 SASEGT. Between the trimmed V and J ends, which lost 6 bases and 6 bases, there was a span of 14 bases. Here the CDR3 DNA reads TGTGCCAGCAGCCGAACCACAGGGTCCGGGGAGCTGTTTTTT. This sequence encodes CASSRTTGSGELFF.

The chain recombines TRBV27 with TRBJ2-7; a weak D match, TRBD2 (6 bases). The V gene's germline CDR1 is MNHEY and CDR2 SMNVEV (reference sequence). The ends were cut back, 1 base at V and 5 bases at J, with 12 bases in the middle. The CDR3 spans 14 residues. CDR3 DNA: TGTGCCAGCAGTTTATTTTACGGGAGTCACGAGCAGTACTTC. Residues: CASSLFYGSHEQYF.

V gene TRBV28 combines with J gene TRBJ2-7; TRBD1 matches at 7 bases. Losses at the gene ends were 1 base for V and 4 bases for J; bases not matched to a gene: 13. The CDR3 loop spans 17 amino acids. Germline V gives CDR1 MDHEN, CDR2 SYDVKM. The CDR3 bases are TGTGCCAGCAGTTTATTAGCCGGTGGGACAGCTATTTACGAGCAGTACTTC. Translating gives CASSLLAGGTAIYEQYF.